These 7 T cell receptor beta chains came from one sample sequenced in a study of identical twins. TCRdb itself ran the 5' RACE reads through MiXCR, one entry per CDR3 protein. The table includes some 1,600,000 distinct CDR3 sequences, around 29% detected once. What was sequenced was cord blood. The origin of the receptors is a newborn girl in good health.

The rearrangement joins TRBV10-3 to TRBJ1-1; D unclear. Germline CDR1 and CDR2: ENHRY and SYGVKD. V lost 0 bases, J lost 7 bases, and 9 bases lay in between. The CDR3 has 13 amino acids. DNA of the CDR3: TGTGCCATCAGTGAGTCTGAGGGTGGTGAAGCTTTCTTT. Residues: CAISESEGGEAFF.

The chain carries TRBV12-3 or TRBV12-4 and TRBJ2-7, with 7 bases matching TRBD1. The CDR3 length is 14 residues. The V gene end was trimmed by 4 bases and the J gene end by 2 bases; junction bases not matched to a gene: 5. The CDR3 coding sequence is TGTGCCAGCAGTTGGGGGACAGTACCCTACGAGCAGTACTTC. Translation gives CASSWGTVPYEQYF.

The V and J genes are TRBV6-5 and TRBJ1-1, with D possibly matching TRBD1 (5 bases). CDR1 and CDR2 from the germline V gene are MNHEY and SVGAGI. V was pared by 4 bases and J by 1 base, with 10 bases between. The CDR3 runs to 14 residues. CDR3 coding DNA: TGTGCCAGCAGTTGGTTAGGACAGAACACTGAAGCTTTCTTT. Encoded protein: CASSWLGQNTEAFF.

This clonotype was detected only once. The chain couples TRBV20-1 to TRBJ1-5, with D possibly being TRBD1 (5 bases). The CDR3 is 15 residues long. Germline values: CDR1 DFQATT, CDR2 SNEGSKA (reference sequence). Trimming removed 1 base at V and 2 bases at J, with 12 bases between. The CDR3 sequence: CSARGRTGGNQPQHF. The DNA of the CDR3 is TGCAGTGCTAGAGGCAGGACGGGGGGCAATCAGCCCCAGCATTTT.

This clonotype appeared a few times. The chain uses TRBV6-6 and TRBJ1-5; no definite D call. Germline V gene data show CDR1 as MNHNY and CDR2 as SVGAGI (reference sequence). V was clipped by 5 bases and J by 0 bases, with 14 bases between them. The CDR3 runs to 16 residues. CDR3 nucleotides: TGTGCCAGCAGTCCTGGGTCCCACTATAGCAATCAGCCCCAGCATTTT. Residues: CASSPGSHYSNQPQHF.

This chain uses TRBV25-1 with TRBJ1-2; D unresolved. This CDR3 is built from 13 residues. V lost 2 bases and J lost 3, with 7 bases in between. Per germline, CDR1 MGHDK and CDR2 SYGVNS. CDR3 DNA: TGTGCCAGCAGTGAAAGTGTACACTATGGCTACACCTTC. Translation gives CASSESVHYGYTF.

The V and J genes are TRBV20-1 and TRBJ1-2; D is unclear. The CDR3 spans 11 residues. Germline loops: CDR1 DFQATT, CDR2 SNEGSKA (reference sequence). Trimming pared 3 bases from V and 4 bases from J, leaving 6 bases between. The CDR3 DNA follows: TGCAGTGCTAGGTTCGCCTATGGCTACACCTTC. Translated: CSARFAYGYTF.